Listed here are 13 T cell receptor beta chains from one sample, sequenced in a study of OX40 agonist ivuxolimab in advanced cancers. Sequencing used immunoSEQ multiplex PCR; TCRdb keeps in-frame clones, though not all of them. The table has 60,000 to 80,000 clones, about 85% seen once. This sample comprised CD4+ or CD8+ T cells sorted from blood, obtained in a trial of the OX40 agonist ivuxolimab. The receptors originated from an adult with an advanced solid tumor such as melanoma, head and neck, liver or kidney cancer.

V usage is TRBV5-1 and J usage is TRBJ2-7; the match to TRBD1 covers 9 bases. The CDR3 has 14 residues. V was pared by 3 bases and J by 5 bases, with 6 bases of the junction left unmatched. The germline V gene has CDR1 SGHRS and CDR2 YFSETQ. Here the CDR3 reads CASSSQGALNEQYF. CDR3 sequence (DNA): TGCGCCAGCAGCTCACAGGGGGCGCTCAACGAGCAGTACTTC.

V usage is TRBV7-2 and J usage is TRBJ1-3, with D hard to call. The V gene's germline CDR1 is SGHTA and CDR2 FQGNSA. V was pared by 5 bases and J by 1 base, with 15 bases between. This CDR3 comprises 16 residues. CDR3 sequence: CASSHFPGASGNTIYF. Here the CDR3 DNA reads TGTGCCAGCAGCCATTTCCCCGGTGCTTCTGGAAACACCATATATTTT.

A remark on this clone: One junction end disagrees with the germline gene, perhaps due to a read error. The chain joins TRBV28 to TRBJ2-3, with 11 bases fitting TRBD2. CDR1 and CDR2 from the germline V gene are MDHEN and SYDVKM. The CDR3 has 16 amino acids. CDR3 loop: CASSPLAGGPTYTQYF. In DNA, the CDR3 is TGTGCCAGCAGTCCTCTAGCGGGAGGCCCCACATATACGCAGTATTTT.

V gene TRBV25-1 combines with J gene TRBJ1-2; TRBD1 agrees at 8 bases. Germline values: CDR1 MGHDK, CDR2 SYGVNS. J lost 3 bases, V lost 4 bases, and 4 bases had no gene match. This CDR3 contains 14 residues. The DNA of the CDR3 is TGTGCCAGCAGTGGACAGGGGATGTACTATGGCTACACCTTC. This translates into CASSGQGMYYGYTF.

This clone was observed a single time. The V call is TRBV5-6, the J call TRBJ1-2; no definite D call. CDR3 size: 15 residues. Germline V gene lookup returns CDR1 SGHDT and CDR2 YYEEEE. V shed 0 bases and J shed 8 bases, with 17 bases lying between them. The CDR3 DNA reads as TGTGCCAGCAGCTTGGTGGGCCCCTCCGGGGTCGGCTACACCTTC. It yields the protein CASSLVGPSGVGYTF. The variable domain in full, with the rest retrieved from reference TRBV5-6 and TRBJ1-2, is DAGVTQSPTHLIKTRGQQVTLRCSPKSGHDTVSWYQQALGQGPQFIFQYYEEEERQRGNFPDRFSGHQFPNYSSELNVNALLLGDSALYLCASSLVGPSGVGYTFGSGTRLTVV.

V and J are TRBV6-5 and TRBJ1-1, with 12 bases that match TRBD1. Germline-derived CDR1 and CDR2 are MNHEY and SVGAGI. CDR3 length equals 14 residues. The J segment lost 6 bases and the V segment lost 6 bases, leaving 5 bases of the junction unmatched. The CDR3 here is CASRRGTGGAEAFF. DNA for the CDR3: TGTGCCAGCAGACGAGGGACAGGGGGCGCTGAAGCTTTCTTT.

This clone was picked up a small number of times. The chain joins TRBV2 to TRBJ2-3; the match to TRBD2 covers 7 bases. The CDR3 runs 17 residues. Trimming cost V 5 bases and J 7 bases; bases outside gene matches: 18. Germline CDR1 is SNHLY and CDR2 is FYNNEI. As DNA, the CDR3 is TGTGCCAGCAGTTCCCGAGGAACCGGGACTACAGCAAATACGCAGTATTTT. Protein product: CASSSRGTGTTANTQYF.

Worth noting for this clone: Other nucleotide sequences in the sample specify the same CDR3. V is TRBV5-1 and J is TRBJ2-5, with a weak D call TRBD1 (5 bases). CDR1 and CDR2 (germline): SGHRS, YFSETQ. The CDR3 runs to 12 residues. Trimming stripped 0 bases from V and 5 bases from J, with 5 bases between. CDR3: CASSLAGETQYF. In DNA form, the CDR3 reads TGCGCCAGCAGCTTGGCAGGGGAGACCCAGTACTTC.

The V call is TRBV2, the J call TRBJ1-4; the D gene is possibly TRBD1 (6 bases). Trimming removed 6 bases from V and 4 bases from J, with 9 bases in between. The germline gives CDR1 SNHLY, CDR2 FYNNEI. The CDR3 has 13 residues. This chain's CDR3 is CASRRTVNEKLFF. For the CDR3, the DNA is TGTGCCAGCAGGAGGACAGTTAATGAAAAACTGTTTTTT.

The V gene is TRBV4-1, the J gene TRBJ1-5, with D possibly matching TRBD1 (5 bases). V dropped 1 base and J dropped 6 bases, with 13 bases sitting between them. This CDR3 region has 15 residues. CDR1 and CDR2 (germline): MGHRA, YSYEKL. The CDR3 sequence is CASSQGWGESQPQHF. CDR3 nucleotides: TGCGCCAGCAGCCAAGGCTGGGGGGAAAGTCAGCCCCAGCATTTT.

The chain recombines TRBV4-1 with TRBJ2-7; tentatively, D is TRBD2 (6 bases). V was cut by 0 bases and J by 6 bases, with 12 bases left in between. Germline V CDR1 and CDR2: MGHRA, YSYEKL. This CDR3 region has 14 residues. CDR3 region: CASSQDLASGEQYV. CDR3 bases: TGCGCCAGCAGCCAAGATCTAGCGTCGGGCGAGCAGTACGTC.

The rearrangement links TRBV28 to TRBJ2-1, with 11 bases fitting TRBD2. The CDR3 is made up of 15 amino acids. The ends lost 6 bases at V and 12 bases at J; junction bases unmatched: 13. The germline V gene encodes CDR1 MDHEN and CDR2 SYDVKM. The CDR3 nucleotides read TGTGCCAGCAGAGATCCTAGCGGGAGGTTAAGGGGGCAGTTCTTC. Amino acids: CASRDPSGRLRGQFF.

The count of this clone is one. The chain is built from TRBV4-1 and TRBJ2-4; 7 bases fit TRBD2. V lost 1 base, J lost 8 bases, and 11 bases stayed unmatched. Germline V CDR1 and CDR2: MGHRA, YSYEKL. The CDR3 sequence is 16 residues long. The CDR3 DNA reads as TGCGCCAGCAGCCAAGGGGGAGGGCGGGGCCTAGACATTCAGTACTTC. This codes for CASSQGGGRGLDIQYF.